The clone carrying this TCR beta chain was counted a few times. The antigen remains undetermined. This sample was taken from a study of cytotoxic CD8 clonotypes in ibrutinib-treated CLL. Study in general: Response was recorded as partial in 24 patients and complete in 2; at median approximately 65 months, 14 remained remitted and approximately twelve had progressed.

As input for TCR beta libraries, around 2 micrograms of genomic DNA came from cryopreserved PBMCs. Study results and caveats: Progressing and sustained-remission patients had different sampling times. Under therapy, public clonotypes either contracted or stayed stable, and they were uncommon.

Germline V gene data show CDR1 as SNHLY and CDR2 as FYNNEI. The CDR3 length is 12 residues. The germline V and J ends were trimmed by 2 bases and 7 bases, with 8 bases remaining between them. The protocol was immunoSEQ multiplex PCR, while the TCRdb copy is restricted to in-frame clones and leaves out a portion. The table records around 300,000 clones, approximately 80% of them present only once. The clonotype was recovered from a human donor with chronic lymphocytic leukemia. This specimen was PBMCs, taken before ibrutinib treatment. The chain employs TRBV2 and TRBJ2-5; D call uncertain. This CDR3 is CASSEYVGTQYF. CDR3 in DNA: TGTGCCAGCAGTGAATACGTCGGGACCCAGTACTTC.